A single sample gave rise to the 25 T cell receptor beta chains below, sequenced in a study of PD-L1 blockade in urothelial cancer. Data came from immunoSEQ multiplex PCR; TCRdb stores just in-frame clones and leaves some out. The data contain about 21,000 clones, around 91% of them singletons. The specimen comprised PBMCs, sampled around atezolizumab (anti-PD-L1) treatment. The receptors were sampled from a woman in her sixties or seventies with urothelial cancer.

The CDR3 sequence: CASSDPSFTGELFF. Written as DNA, the CDR3 is TGCGCCAGCAGTGATCCTAGTTTCACCGGGGAGCTGTTTTTT. The rearrangement links TRBV10-1 to TRBJ2-2; no clear D. Germline V lookup: CDR1 WNHNN, CDR2 SYGVQD (reference sequence). The V gene lost 3 bases and the J gene lost 4 bases, with 9 bases spanning the gap. There are 14 residues in the CDR3.

This sequence joins TRBV1 and TRBJ2-2; the DNA was not compared with TRBD2, the D call given in the table. TRBV1 is recorded as a pseudogene. The length of the CDR3 is 19 residues. The CDR3 DNA is TGCACCAGCAGCCGGGCTAGCGGGAGATTAAGAGAACGTTCTGGGGAGCTGTTTTTT. It translates to CTSSRASGRLRERSGELFF.

The rearrangement joins TRBV6-4 to TRBJ2-1, with D maybe TRBD1 (5 bases). The CDR3 is made up of 15 amino acids. Trimming removed 0 bases from V and 2 bases from J, with 8 bases in between. Germline values: CDR1 MRHNA, CDR2 SNTAGT. The CDR3 sequence: CASSDSMGPYNEQFF. CDR3 coding DNA: TGTGCCAGCAGTGACTCGATGGGGCCCTACAATGAGCAGTTCTTC.

The chain is built from TRBV19 and TRBJ2-7, with TRBD1 as a possible D gene (6 bases). V lost 4 bases and J 0 bases, leaving 7 bases between the germline ends. This CDR3 spans 13 amino acids. Germline CDR1 reads LNHDA; CDR2 reads SQIVND (reference sequence). CDR3 sequence: CASSRDNSYEQYF. The CDR3 DNA is TGTGCCAGTAGTAGGGACAACTCCTACGAGCAGTACTTC.

The gene calls are TRBV27 and TRBJ2-1, with D perhaps TRBD1 (5 bases). V dropped 3 bases and J dropped 9 bases, with 12 bases sitting between them. The germline CDR1 and CDR2 sequences are MNHEY and SMNVEV (reference sequence). The CDR3 is 13 amino acids. DNA of the CDR3: TGTGCCAGCAGTTTTACAGGTAACGTTGAGCAGTTCTTC. Translation gives CASSFTGNVEQFF.

The chain combines TRBV19 with TRBJ2-2; 8 bases align to TRBD1. The CDR3 runs 12 residues. CDR1 and CDR2 from the germline V gene are LNHDA and SQIVND (reference sequence). After removal of 11 bases from V and 8 bases from J, the junction contained 7 bases not matched to a gene. CDR3 protein: CAFTGGTGELFF. The CDR3 bases are TGTGCCTTCACAGGGGGGACAGGGGAGCTGTTTTTT.

The genes are TRBV25-1 and TRBJ2-2, with 8 bases identical to TRBD1. The CDR3 is 15 amino acids. CDR1 MGHDK and CDR2 SYGVNS come from the germline V gene. The V gene end was trimmed by 3 bases and the J gene end by 8 bases; junction bases not matched to a gene: 8. This chain's CDR3 is CASSDITDRAGELFF. DNA for the CDR3: TGTGCCAGCAGTGATATCACGGACAGGGCGGGGGAGCTGTTTTTT.

The rearrangement links TRBV27 to TRBJ2-1; 11 nucleotides agree with TRBD2. J lost 7 bases, V lost 4 bases, and 15 bases had no gene match. This CDR3 region has 18 residues. Germline V gene lookup returns CDR1 MNHEY and CDR2 SMNVEV (reference sequence). In DNA form, the CDR3 reads TGTGCCAGCAGTTCTCCGGCTAGCGGGAGGCTAAAGGGGAATGAGCAGTTCTTC. It encodes CASSSPASGRLKGNEQFF.

CDR3 loop: CASSTSGSSTDTQYF. The CDR3 coding sequence is TGTGCCAGCAGCACTAGCGGGAGTAGCACAGATACGCAGTATTTT. The gene calls are TRBV11-2 and TRBJ2-3, with 11 bases that match TRBD2. The V segment lost 5 bases and the J segment 0 bases; nucleotides outside the gene matches: 1. CDR3 size: 15 residues. Germline CDR1 reads SGHAT; CDR2 reads FQNNGV.

The CDR3 bases are TGCGCCAGCAGCCATGGACGACTAGCGGGAGGTAACGACGAGCAGTACTTC. It translates to CASSHGRLAGGNDEQYF. The V and J genes are TRBV4-1 and TRBJ2-7; TRBD2 matches at 13 bases. The CDR3 is 17 residues long. Germline lookup yields CDR1 MGHRA and CDR2 YSYEKL. The V segment lost 3 bases and the J segment 5 bases; nucleotides outside the gene matches: 10.

In this sample, this clone turned up a few times. The J gene is TRBJ2-2, the V gene TRBV13; D might be TRBD2 (7 bases). This CDR3 contains 16 residues. Trimming cost V 2 bases and J 3 bases, with 13 bases left between them. Germline V CDR1 and CDR2: PRHDT, FYEKMQ (reference sequence). In DNA, the CDR3 is TGTGCCAGCAGCTTACATCGGGGGGCGGACACCGGGGAGCTGTTTTTT. This translates into CASSLHRGADTGELFF.

This rearrangement joins TRBV25-1 to TRBJ2-1; 8 bases align to TRBD2. The germline V gene has CDR1 MGHDK and CDR2 SYGVNS. This CDR3 contains 16 residues. The ends lost 4 bases at V and 6 bases at J; junction bases unmatched: 11. In DNA form, the CDR3 reads TGTGCCAGCAGTGCCACAGCGGGGGCTCCCGGCAATGAGCAGTTCTTC. It codes for CASSATAGAPGNEQFF.

V is TRBV11-2 and J is TRBJ2-1; 10 bases fit TRBD2. The CDR3 totals 18 residues. V shed 7 bases and J 2 bases; nucleotides not matched to a gene: 14. The V gene's germline CDR1 is SGHAT and CDR2 FQNNGV. CDR3 sequence reads: CASKAGTSEGRTYNEQFF. The CDR3, as DNA: TGTGCCAGCAAAGCCGGGACTAGCGAGGGCAGGACCTACAATGAGCAGTTCTTC.

This chain connects TRBV18 to TRBJ2-1; D remains unclear. Germline CDR1 and CDR2: KGHSH and LQKENI. The length of the CDR3 is 12 residues. V was pared by 4 bases and J by 8 bases, with 9 bases between. In DNA form, the CDR3 reads TGTGCCAGCTCACTCACCGCGGATGAGCAGTTCTTC. Protein product: CASSLTADEQFF.

In its sample, this clone was seen once. The chain is built from TRBV19 and TRBJ2-1; TRBD1 matches at 7 bases. The germline CDR1 and CDR2 sequences are LNHDA and SQIVND (reference sequence). The CDR3 sequence is 12 residues long. The ends lost 10 bases at V and 3 bases at J; junction bases unmatched: 3. The CDR3 sequence is CATRDSYNEQFF. The CDR3 DNA follows: TGTGCCACCCGGGACAGCTACAATGAGCAGTTCTTC.

The CDR3 reads CASSTLAGPSYEQYF. The CDR3 bases are TGTGCCAGCAGTACATTAGCGGGTCCCTCCTACGAGCAGTACTTC. V and J are TRBV6-5 and TRBJ2-7; TRBD2 agrees at 7 bases. CDR3 length: 15 amino acids. With V trimmed by 5 bases and J by 0 bases, 7 bases remained unmatched. The germline CDR1 and CDR2 sequences are MNHEY and SVGAGI.

This clone came up a few times. The chain has TRBV10-3 and TRBJ2-1; D may be TRBD1 (6 bases). This CDR3 has 16 residues. Germline V gene lookup returns CDR1 ENHRY and CDR2 SYGVKD. Deletions cut 3 bases from V and 1 base from J, with 13 bases between. The CDR3 DNA is TGTGCCATCAGTGAATATACAGGGTTTTCCTACAATGAGCAGTTCTTC. It yields the protein CAISEYTGFSYNEQFF.

The table lists this clone with a few counts. V is TRBV4-1 and J is TRBJ1-1; TRBD1 might be the D (6 bases). The ends were cut back, 6 bases at V and 2 bases at J, with 13 bases in the middle. This CDR3 spans 14 amino acids. In germline, CDR1 is MGHRA, CDR2 YSYEKL. DNA for the CDR3: TGCGCCAGCAGTTGGACAGTCTTTAACACTGAAGCTTTCTTT. It translates to CASSWTVFNTEAFF.

This chain uses TRBV30 with TRBJ2-7; 9 positions agree with TRBD1. Trimming at V came to 3 bases and at J to 2 bases, leaving 2 bases not matched to a gene. The CDR3 extends over 13 amino acids. Per the germline V gene, CDR1 is GTSNPN and CDR2 is SVGIG (reference sequence). The CDR3 bases are TGTGCCTGGAGCGGGACAGGGCCCTACGAGCAGTACTTC. Its protein product is CAWSGTGPYEQYF.

This clone appeared a few times. The chain joins TRBV28 to TRBJ1-5; the D gene is possibly TRBD1 (5 bases). The CDR3 length is 14 residues. Trimming stripped 3 bases from V and 6 bases from J, with 12 bases between. Germline loops: CDR1 MDHEN, CDR2 SYDVKM. The CDR3: CASSLGQGVQPQHF. CDR3 coding DNA: TGTGCCAGCAGTTTGGGGCAAGGTGTTCAGCCCCAGCATTTT.

The chain recombines TRBV5-5 with TRBJ2-3; 8 positions match TRBD2. Germline-derived CDR1 and CDR2 are SGHKS and YYEKEE (reference sequence). Unmatched junction bases numbered 8, after V lost 2 bases and J lost 0 bases. The length of the CDR3 is 17 residues. CDR3 sequence reads: CASSLGTRSISTDTQYF. The DNA for the CDR3 is TGTGCCAGCAGCTTAGGGACTAGATCTATTAGCACAGATACGCAGTATTTT. The full variable domain, in which reference TRBV5-5 and TRBJ2-3 provide the parts outside the CDR3, is DAGVTQSPTHLIKTRGQQVTLRCSPISGHKSVSWYQQVLGQGPQFIFQYYEKEERGRGNFPDRFSARQFPNYSSELNVNALLLGDSALYLCASSLGTRSISTDTQYFGPGTRLTVL.

The genes are TRBV5-6 and TRBJ2-6, with 10 bases aligning to TRBD2. The ends lost 1 base at V and 2 bases at J; junction bases unmatched: 6. The CDR3 consists of 18 residues. CDR1 is SGHDT, CDR2 YYEEEE, per germline. The CDR3 nucleotides are TGTGCCAGCAGCTTGAGGTTAGCGGGAGGAGCTGGGGCCAACGTCCTGACTTTC. This gives the protein CASSLRLAGGAGANVLTF.

The chain carries TRBV7-8 and TRBJ2-7; D possibly corresponds to TRBD1 (6 bases). Germline V gene lookup returns CDR1 SGHVS and CDR2 FQNEAQ. The CDR3 has 16 residues. Trimming cost V 0 bases and J 0 bases, with 12 bases left between them. CDR3 protein: CASSLARRGRSYEQYF. Written as DNA, the CDR3 is TGTGCCAGCAGCTTAGCGCGCAGGGGACGCTCCTACGAGCAGTACTTC.

The V and J genes are TRBV11-2 and TRBJ2-3; tentative D call: TRBD1 (6 bases). V lost 5 bases and J 4 bases, leaving 16 bases between the germline ends. CDR1 is SGHAT, CDR2 FQNNGV, per germline. The CDR3 length is 15 residues. In nucleotides, the CDR3 is TGTGCCAGCAGCGTCTTCCAGGGGTCCGCAGATACGCAGTATTTT. Amino acid sequence: CASSVFQGSADTQYF.

This chain joins TRBV4-3 and TRBJ2-2; the match to TRBD1 covers 8 bases. Germline-derived CDR1 and CDR2 are LGHNA and YSLEER. The CDR3 is 16 amino acids. Unmatched junction bases numbered 7, after V lost 1 base and J lost 6 bases. In nucleotides, the CDR3 is TGCGCCAGCAGCCAAGTCGTTGGACAGGGTCCCGGGGAGCTGTTTTTT. Translated, it gives CASSQVVGQGPGELFF.